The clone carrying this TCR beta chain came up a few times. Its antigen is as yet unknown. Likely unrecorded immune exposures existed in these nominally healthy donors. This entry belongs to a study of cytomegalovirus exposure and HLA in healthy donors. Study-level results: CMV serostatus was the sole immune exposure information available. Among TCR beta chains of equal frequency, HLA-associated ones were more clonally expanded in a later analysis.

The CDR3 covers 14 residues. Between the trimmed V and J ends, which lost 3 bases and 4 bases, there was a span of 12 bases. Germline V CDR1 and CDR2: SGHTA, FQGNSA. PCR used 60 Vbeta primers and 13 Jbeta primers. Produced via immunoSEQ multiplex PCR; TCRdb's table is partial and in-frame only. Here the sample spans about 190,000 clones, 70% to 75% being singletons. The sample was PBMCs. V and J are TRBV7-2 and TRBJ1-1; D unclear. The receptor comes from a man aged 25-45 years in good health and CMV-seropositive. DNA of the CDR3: TGTGCCAGCAGCTTTATGTCGGAGTCCACTGAAGCTTTCTTT. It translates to CASSFMSESTEAFF.